This T cell receptor beta chain comes out of a study of blood T cell repertoires in COVID-19. At the level of the study: T cells, B-cell-depleted T cells, or PBMCs provided the cDNA or gDNA that served as material.

Per the original data handling: The assay estimated nucleated cells by amplifying reference gene primers. Repertoires were generated with immunoSEQ multiplex PCR, while TCRdb's copy carries only in-frame clones and drops some. That table is the source of V, J and clone size, and D and trimming were worked out from the DNA. The sample consists of 150,000 to 200,000 clones, roughly 82% of them appearing once. V lost 5 bases, J lost 3 bases, and 9 bases stayed unmatched. CDR1 and CDR2 from the germline V gene are KGHSH and LQKENI. The CDR3 consists of 16 residues. The origin of this receptor is a woman aged 40 to 50 with COVID-19, enrolled during active disease. This sequence joins TRBV18 and TRBJ2-3; 9 positions match TRBD1. The source material was peripheral blood. CDR3 residues: CASSSAQGARTDTQYF. The CDR3, as DNA: TGTGCCAGCTCAAGCGCACAGGGGGCGCGAACAGATACGCAGTATTTT. The full variable domain, with the rest looked up from reference TRBV18 and TRBJ2-3, is NAGVMQNPRHLVRRRGQEARLRCSPMKGHSHVYWYRQLPEEGLKFMVYLQKENIIDESGMPKERFSAEFPKEGPSILRIQQVVRGDSAAYFCASSSAQGARTDTQYFGPGTRLTVL.